These 25 T cell receptor beta chains were all obtained from the same sample, sequenced in a study of T cells after yellow fever vaccination. TCRdb re-analysed the 5' RACE reads in MiXCR, keeping a single row per CDR3 protein. The sample has around 320,000 distinct CDR3 sequences, approximately 4% seen once. Source: PBMCs, taken 15 days after the yellow fever booster vaccination. These receptors were taken from a man between 18 and 29 years old who received the YFV17D yellow fever vaccine.

This clonotype was seen many times. The chain combines TRBV5-1 with TRBJ2-2, with 7 bases matching TRBD1. The ends lost 1 base at V and 6 bases at J; junction bases unmatched: 6. CDR3 size: 15 residues. Germline-derived CDR1 and CDR2 are SGHRS and YFSETQ. The CDR3 region is CASSLRTGSAGELFF. CDR3 coding DNA: TGCGCCAGCAGCTTGCGGACAGGCTCCGCCGGGGAGCTGTTTTTT. Filled out from reference TRBV5-1 and TRBJ2-2, the complete variable domain reads KAGVTQTPRYLIKTRGQQVTLSCSPISGHRSVSWYQQTPGQGLQFLFEYFSETQRNKGNFPGRFSGRQFSNSRSEMNVSTLELGDSALYLCASSLRTGSAGELFFGEGSRLTVL.

This clonotype was observed at least ten times. V gene TRBV7-9 combines with J gene TRBJ2-5; the D is unclear. CDR1 and CDR2 (germline): SEHNR, FQNEAQ (reference sequence). Deletions cut 5 bases from V and 5 bases from J, with 9 bases between. This CDR3 comprises 12 residues. The CDR3 coding sequence is TGTGCCAGCAGCCCCGTTGAGGAGACCCAGTACTTC. Residues: CASSPVEETQYF.

This clonotype was recorded at least ten times. The chain recombines TRBV9 with TRBJ2-1, with TRBD2 matching 7 bases. The CDR3 loop spans 16 amino acids. Germline CDR1 reads SGDLS; CDR2 reads YYNGEE. After removal of 4 bases from V and 3 bases from J, the junction contained 10 bases not matched to a gene. CDR3 nucleotide sequence: TGTGCCAGCAGCCCCTCCGGGGTAGCGGGCTACAATGAGCAGTTCTTC. Its protein product is CASSPSGVAGYNEQFF.

The table lists this clonotype with a few counts. The genes are TRBV7-2 and TRBJ2-2, with TRBD2 identical over 7 bases. The CDR3 length is 15 residues. Trimming cost V 3 bases and J 3 bases; bases outside gene matches: 4. The germline V gene encodes CDR1 SGHTA and CDR2 FQGNSA. The CDR3 is CASSLGGVYTGELFF. The CDR3 DNA reads TGTGCCAGCAGCTTGGGAGGGGTTTACACCGGGGAGCTGTTTTTT.

This clonotype has a handful of counts. The rearrangement uses TRBV7-9 and TRBJ1-4, with D uncertain. Germline CDR1 is SEHNR and CDR2 is FQNEAQ (reference sequence). V was pared by 5 bases and J by 8 bases, with 15 bases between. CDR3 length: 14 amino acids. The CDR3 bases are TGTGCCAGCAGCGGTTTGGATGTGAAGGAAAAACTGTTTTTT. Translating it yields CASSGLDVKEKLFF.

This clonotype was seen at least ten times. The chain recombines TRBV12-3 or TRBV12-4 with TRBJ2-5, with D hard to call. V shed 3 bases and J shed 1 base, with 9 bases lying between them. The CDR3 is 14 residues long. The CDR3 sequence: CASSLIASQETQYF. Here the CDR3 DNA reads TGTGCCAGCAGTTTGATAGCCAGCCAAGAGACCCAGTACTTC.

This clonotype has a count of ten or more. This sequence joins TRBV11-3 and TRBJ1-1; D may be TRBD1 (6 bases). The CDR3 loop spans 13 amino acids. Trimming shortened V by 4 bases and J by 7 bases, and 13 bases separated the two germline ends. The germline CDR1 and CDR2 sequences are SGHNT and YENEEA. CDR3: CASSSRQDHEAFF. The CDR3 DNA is TGTGCCAGCAGCTCCAGACAGGACCATGAAGCTTTCTTT.

The chain's CDR3 is CASTPKVNTEAFF. DNA of the CDR3: TGTGCCAGCACACCTAAGGTGAACACTGAAGCTTTCTTT. The chain couples TRBV25-1 to TRBJ1-1; D gene ambiguous. CDR1 is MGHDK, CDR2 SYGVNS, per germline. The CDR3 has 13 residues. V was clipped by 7 bases and J by 0 bases, with 9 bases between them.

This clonotype was seen many times. The rearrangement uses TRBV12-3 or TRBV12-4 and TRBJ1-1; no firm D call. With 2 bases removed from V and 8 bases from J, the gap between germline ends came to 12 bases. CDR3 length equals 13 residues. The CDR3 loop reads CASSLRGVEEAFF. The CDR3 coding sequence is TGTGCCAGCAGTTTACGCGGTGTAGAAGAAGCTTTCTTT.

This clonotype was observed many times. The rearrangement uses TRBV5-4 and TRBJ2-7; no reliable D call. V was clipped by 3 bases and J by 3 bases, with 10 bases between them. The CDR3 is made up of 13 amino acids. The germline V gene encodes CDR1 SGHNT and CDR2 YYREEE (reference sequence). The CDR3 reads CASSSEASYEQYV. The CDR3 DNA follows: TGTGCCAGCAGCTCTGAGGCTAGCTACGAGCAGTACGTC.

This clonotype appeared many times. The gene calls are TRBV4-3 and TRBJ1-5, with TRBD1 identical over 11 bases. CDR1 is LGHNA, CDR2 YSLEER, per germline. V lost 0 bases and J lost 5; bases outside the gene matches: 3. The CDR3 has 16 amino acids. The chain's CDR3 is CASSQDLGQGDQPQHF. The CDR3 nucleotides are TGCGCCAGCAGCCAAGACCTGGGACAGGGGGATCAGCCCCAGCATTTT.

This chain links TRBV11-2 with TRBJ2-5; tentatively, D is TRBD1 (6 bases). The V end was cut by 5 bases, the J end by 2 bases, with 15 bases between. This CDR3 contains 15 residues. Looked up from germline, CDR1 is SGHAT and CDR2 is FQNNGV. This chain's CDR3 is CASSAAGVTQETQYF. CDR3 DNA sequence: TGTGCCAGCAGCGCGGCAGGGGTCACACAAGAGACCCAGTACTTC.

This clonotype was detected only a few times. The CDR3 bases are TGCGCCAGCAGCCAAGATACGGGGGCGCGGGGTTCACCCCTCCACTTT. It is translated as CASSQDTGARGSPLHF. The chain joins TRBV4-3 to TRBJ1-6, with D possibly matching TRBD1 (6 bases). This CDR3 is built from 16 residues. The V and J ends lost 0 bases and 9 bases respectively, with 15 bases between them. Germline V lookup: CDR1 LGHNA, CDR2 YSLEER.

This clonotype was seen only a few times. This chain uses TRBV29-1 with TRBJ2-7, with TRBD1 identical over 8 bases. Per the germline V gene, CDR1 is SQVTM and CDR2 is ANQGSEA. V was pared by 7 bases and J by 4 bases, with 6 bases of the junction left unmatched. The CDR3 spans 12 residues. The CDR3 loop reads CSAGTGRYEQYV. Here the CDR3 DNA reads TGCAGCGCCGGGACAGGACGGTACGAGCAGTACGTC.

This clonotype was seen repeatedly, ten times or more. For the CDR3, the DNA is TGTGCCAGCAGTTCGCTTCTCCCCGGCCAATCACCCCTCCACTTT. It yields the protein CASSSLLPGQSPLHF. The V gene is TRBV6-5, the J gene TRBJ1-6, with D uncertain. Germline CDR1 is MNHEY and CDR2 is SVGAGI. This CDR3 has 15 amino acids. With 4 bases removed from V and 10 bases from J, the gap between germline ends came to 17 bases.

This clonotype was recorded many times. The chain combines TRBV20-1 with TRBJ2-3; no clear D gene. Germline values: CDR1 DFQATT, CDR2 SNEGSKA (reference sequence). The V and J ends lost 4 bases and 3 bases respectively, with 11 bases between them. The CDR3 is made up of 13 amino acids. In DNA form, the CDR3 reads TGCAGTGCTAACGACCCTGCAACAGATACGCAGTATTTT. Encoded protein: CSANDPATDTQYF.

This clonotype was seen ten or more times. V gene TRBV7-6 combines with J gene TRBJ1-6; weak D call: TRBD1 (6 bases). The CDR3 spans 16 residues. Germline CDR1 SGHVS, CDR2 FNYEAQ. The V and J ends lost 2 bases and 9 bases respectively, with 17 bases between them. In DNA, the CDR3 is TGTGCCAGCAGCTTAACCGGGACAAGGTTGTTTTCACCCCTCCACTTT. This gives the protein CASSLTGTRLFSPLHF.

In DNA, the CDR3 is TGTGCCAGCAGTCAGGACGGTGATCAGCCCCAGCATTTT. Its translation is CASSQDGDQPQHF. This chain joins TRBV6-1 and TRBJ1-5; no definite D call. Germline V gene lookup returns CDR1 MNHNS and CDR2 SASEGT. The CDR3 has 13 amino acids. V was cut by 5 bases and J by 5 bases, with 10 bases left in between.

The chain has TRBV6-2 or TRBV6-3 and TRBJ2-6; D not resolved. The CDR3 covers 12 residues. The V and J ends lost 6 bases and 6 bases respectively, with 6 bases between them. The germline V gene encodes CDR1 MNHEY and CDR2 SVGEGT. CDR3 bases: TGTGCCAGCAGGGGCCAGGCCAACGTCCTGACTTTC. As protein: CASRGQANVLTF.

Written as DNA, the CDR3 is TGTGCCAGCAGCGCTGCAGGTTCCGAGGCTGAAGCTTTCTTT. It translates to CASSAAGSEAEAFF. This sequence joins TRBV9 and TRBJ1-1; D not resolved. The CDR3 sequence is 14 residues long. V was cut by 3 bases and J by 6 bases, with 15 bases left in between. Germline V lookup: CDR1 SGDLS, CDR2 YYNGEE.

This clonotype was recorded many times. The V call is TRBV6-5, the J call TRBJ2-7, with D perhaps matching TRBD1 (6 bases). Trimming shortened V by 6 bases and J by 4 bases, and 13 bases separated the two germline ends. Per the germline V gene, CDR1 is MNHEY and CDR2 is SVGAGI. This CDR3 is built from 13 residues. The CDR3: CASRKTGEYEQYV. In DNA form, the CDR3 reads TGTGCCAGCAGAAAGACAGGCGAGTACGAGCAGTACGTC.

This clonotype occurred a few times. This chain joins TRBV7-6 and TRBJ1-2; a weak D match, TRBD1 (6 bases). The CDR3 loop spans 16 amino acids. Trimming removed 0 bases from V and 4 bases from J, with 15 bases in between. Germline CDR1 reads SGHVS; CDR2 reads FNYEAQ. CDR3 sequence reads: CASSLAAGEAAYGYTF. The CDR3 DNA sequence: TGTGCCAGCAGCTTAGCGGCAGGGGAGGCGGCCTATGGCTACACCTTC.

In its sample, this clonotype was seen many times. This chain joins TRBV5-1 and TRBJ2-3, with no clear D. The germline V and J ends were trimmed by 5 bases and 0 bases, with 10 bases remaining between them. CDR1 and CDR2 (germline): SGHRS, YFSETQ. The length of the CDR3 is 14 residues. The CDR3 DNA follows: TGCGCCAGCAGTCTACAGAGTAGCACAGATACGCAGTATTTT. Protein sequence: CASSLQSSTDTQYF.

This clonotype was seen a few times. This chain connects TRBV15 to TRBJ1-5; D may be TRBD1 (5 bases). Germline assignment: CDR1 LNHNV and CDR2 YYDKDF (reference sequence). The V and J ends lost 1 base and 9 bases respectively, with 19 bases between them. The CDR3 has 16 amino acids. The CDR3 region is CATSRVGDGTWGPQHF. DNA of the CDR3: TGTGCCACCAGCAGAGTGGGGGACGGAACATGGGGGCCCCAGCATTTT.

The sample holds many counts of this clonotype. One junction end does not reproduce the germline sequence, and a read error may be involved. This chain links TRBV5-1 with TRBJ1-1; possibly TRBD1 for D (6 bases). The CDR3 spans 16 residues. Germline values: CDR1 SGHRS, CDR2 YFSETQ. For the CDR3, the DNA is TGCGCCACCAGCAGCTTGCCCCAGGGGACGAACACTGAAGCTTTCTTT. Its translation is CATSSLPQGTNTEAFF.